This T cell receptor (beta chain) derives from a study of T cell responses to AZD1222 COVID-19 vaccine. Germline CDR1 and CDR2: SGHTA and FQGTGA. V lost 5 bases to trimming and J lost 1 base, with 17 bases between them. The CDR3 consists of 16 residues. Measured with immunoSEQ multiplex PCR; TCRdb has only the in-frame clones, and not every one. The sample holds 120,000 to 150,000 clones; roughly nine tenths are singletons and the top ten take around 3.2%. The V call is TRBV7-3, the J call TRBJ1-2; perhaps TRBD1 as D (5 bases). The sequencing here drew on peripheral blood, taken on day 0 of AZD1222 vaccination. The sequence was obtained from an adult in good health. This CDR3 reads CASSQGVAAFNYGYTF. The CDR3 DNA sequence: TGTGCCAGCAGCCAAGGGGTGGCCGCTTTTAACTATGGCTACACCTTC.